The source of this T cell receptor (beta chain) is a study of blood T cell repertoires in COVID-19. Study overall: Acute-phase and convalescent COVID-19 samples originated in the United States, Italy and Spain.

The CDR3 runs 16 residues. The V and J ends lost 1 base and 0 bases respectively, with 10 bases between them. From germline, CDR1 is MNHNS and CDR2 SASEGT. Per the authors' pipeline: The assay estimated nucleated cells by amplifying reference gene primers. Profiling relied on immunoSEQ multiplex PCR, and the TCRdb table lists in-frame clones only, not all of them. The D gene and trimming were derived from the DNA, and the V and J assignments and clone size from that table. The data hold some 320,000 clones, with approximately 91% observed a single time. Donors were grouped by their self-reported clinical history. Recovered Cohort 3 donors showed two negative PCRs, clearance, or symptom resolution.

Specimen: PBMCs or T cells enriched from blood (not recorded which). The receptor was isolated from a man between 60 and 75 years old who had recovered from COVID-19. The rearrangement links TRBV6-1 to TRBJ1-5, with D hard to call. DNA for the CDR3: TGTGCCAGCAGTGAAGTGGAGTATTATAGCAATCAGCCCCAGCATTTT. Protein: CASSEVEYYSNQPQHF.